A selection of T cell receptor beta chains follows, all from one sample in a study of human T cells and chemical hapten exposure. TCRdb reprocessed the RACE reads via MiXCR and lists one record per CDR3 protein. The table lists approximately 90,000 distinct CDR3 sequences, approximately 11% of them singletons. Specimen: whole blood, collected in connection with sensitization to the hapten diphenylcyclopropenone (DPC). Every receptor here comes from a middle-aged man with alopecia areata. Some clones in this sample may be carry-over from other donors' samples. CDR3s include the opening cysteine and the closing phenylalanine or tryptophan. Fields, in order: CDR3 protein, V gene, J gene.

CDR3 protein: CSAGGGRGNEQFF
V gene: TRBV20-1
J gene: TRBJ2-1

CDR3 protein: CASSSPGGPETQYF
V gene: TRBV28
J gene: TRBJ2-5

CDR3 protein: CASSQVGETQYF
V gene: TRBV28
J gene: TRBJ2-5

CDR3 protein: CASSPWTELDNEQFF
V gene: TRBV28
J gene: TRBJ2-1

CDR3 protein: CSVVGGEGQGARTEAFF
V gene: TRBV29-1
J gene: TRBJ1-1

CDR3 protein: CATSDSSGGADTQYF
V gene: TRBV24-1
J gene: TRBJ2-3

CDR3 protein: CATYNGGNIQYF
V gene: TRBV2
J gene: TRBJ2-4

CDR3 protein: CASKDGPTDTQYF
V gene: TRBV19
J gene: TRBJ2-3

CDR3 protein: CASSRGGQKELNEKLFF
V gene: TRBV3-1
J gene: TRBJ1-4

CDR3 protein: CASSQDSAGETSGGNEQFF
V gene: TRBV3-1
J gene: TRBJ2-1

CDR3 protein: CASSEDGADRTDTQYF
V gene: TRBV2
J gene: TRBJ2-3

CDR3 protein: CATSNVLNGETQYF
V gene: TRBV24-1
J gene: TRBJ2-5

CDR3 protein: CASTPPTWGSIGEQFF
V gene: TRBV12-3/TRBV12-4
J gene: TRBJ2-1

CDR3 protein: CSVDTTSGLGNEQFF
V gene: TRBV29-1
J gene: TRBJ2-1

CDR3 protein: CASSPSSGPYNEQFF
V gene: TRBV5-1
J gene: TRBJ2-1

CDR3 protein: CASSSGSLRQETQYF
V gene: TRBV6-2/TRBV6-3
J gene: TRBJ2-5

CDR3 protein: CASKGANQPQHF
V gene: TRBV6-2/TRBV6-3
J gene: TRBJ1-5

CDR3 protein: CAISAETSSNQPQHF
V gene: TRBV10-3
J gene: TRBJ1-5

CDR3 protein: CSAEAGNEQFF
V gene: TRBV29-1
J gene: TRBJ2-1

CDR3 protein: CASSPDTGGAFF
V gene: TRBV7-3
J gene: TRBJ1-1

CDR3 protein: CASSVAGQGADEQFF
V gene: TRBV9
J gene: TRBJ2-1

CDR3 protein: CASSRTSGDEQFF
V gene: TRBV19
J gene: TRBJ2-1

CDR3 protein: CASSPLTPTTSILPDTQYF
V gene: TRBV18
J gene: TRBJ2-3